Presented here are 11 T cell receptor beta chains from one specimen sequenced in a study of blood T cells in healthy people across ages. The use of a sample-barcoded 5' primer and a J-beta primer mix characterized a second PCR of roughly 6 to 12 cycles. TCRdb fed the 5' RACE reads into MiXCR, producing one record per CDR3 protein. The table lists 800,000 or so distinct CDR3 sequences, more than 20% of them singletons. The same data also contributed to another study, on T cells of mothers and their children.

The sample was blood. The receptors come from a boy between 5 and 17 years old in good health.

The chain couples TRBV7-2 to TRBJ2-3; D is unclear. The CDR3 is 16 amino acids. V was clipped by 1 base and J by 2 bases, with 13 bases between them. The V gene's germline CDR1 is SGHTA and CDR2 FQGNSA. CDR3 sequence reads: CASSLGQPPNTDTQYF. The CDR3 bases are TGTGCCAGCAGCTTAGGGCAGCCACCGAACACAGATACGCAGTATTTT.

This clonotype came up a few times. This sequence joins TRBV3-1 and TRBJ2-3; a possible D gene is TRBD1 (6 bases). Between the trimmed V and J ends, which lost 2 bases and 0 bases, there was a span of 15 bases. Per the germline V gene, CDR1 is LGHDT and CDR2 is YNNKEL (reference sequence). This CDR3 spans 17 amino acids. CDR3 DNA: TGTGCCAGCAGCCAAAAAGGGGGACCCACTAGCACAGATACGCAGTATTTT. Its protein is CASSQKGGPTSTDTQYF.

The V gene is TRBV5-1, the J gene TRBJ2-1, with D perhaps TRBD2 (6 bases). The CDR3 spans 13 residues. Germline values: CDR1 SGHRS, CDR2 YFSETQ. Trimming pared 4 bases from V and 6 bases from J, leaving 11 bases between. The CDR3 coding sequence is TGCGCCAGCAGCCGGGACTCCCTCAATGAGCAGTTCTTC. Its translation: CASSRDSLNEQFF.

This chain uses TRBV7-2 with TRBJ2-3; D not resolved. Between the trimmed V and J ends, which lost 1 base and 4 bases, there was a span of 9 bases. Germline V gives CDR1 SGHTA, CDR2 FQGNSA. The CDR3 consists of 14 residues. The CDR3 here is CASSLVQDPDTQYF. The CDR3 DNA is TGTGCCAGCAGCTTAGTGCAGGATCCAGATACGCAGTATTTT.

In this sample, this clonotype turned up a few times. J is TRBJ1-4 and V is TRBV4-3; D not resolved. CDR1 LGHNA and CDR2 YSLEER come from the germline V gene. V dropped 1 base and J dropped 8 bases, with 14 bases sitting between them. CDR3 length: 15 residues. The CDR3 DNA reads TGCGCCAGCAGCCAAGGCACGGCCCCCTACGAAAAACTGTTTTTT. Translated, it gives CASSQGTAPYEKLFF.

This clonotype was counted ten times or more. This chain connects TRBV28 to TRBJ2-1; 7 bases line up with TRBD1. This CDR3 spans 14 amino acids. J lost 2 bases, V lost 6 bases, and 4 bases had no gene match. CDR1 and CDR2 (germline): MDHEN, SYDVKM. The CDR3 loop is CASSRQGPYNEQFF. The CDR3 DNA reads as TGTGCCAGCAGCCGACAGGGCCCCTACAATGAGCAGTTCTTC.

There are a few counts of this clonotype. V and J are TRBV7-6 and TRBJ2-3; D is perhaps TRBD1 or TRBD2 (5 bases each). The CDR3 is made up of 17 amino acids. CDR1 SGHVS and CDR2 FNYEAQ come from the germline V gene. V gave up 2 bases and J gave up 4 bases, with 19 bases separating them. DNA for the CDR3: TGTGCCAGCAGCTTATCTAATGGGGGAGTGACTCCAGATACGCAGTATTTT. It yields the protein CASSLSNGGVTPDTQYF.

This clonotype has only a few counts. This chain links TRBV20-1 with TRBJ2-2; D might be TRBD2 (6 bases). The germline V gene encodes CDR1 DFQATT and CDR2 SNEGSKA (reference sequence). This CDR3 has 14 residues. Trimming shortened V by 3 bases and J by 0 bases, and 8 bases separated the two germline ends. The CDR3 DNA is TGCAGTGCTAGGGGCGGGGCGAACACCGGGGAGCTGTTTTTT. It yields the protein CSARGGANTGELFF.

The genes are TRBV4-3 and TRBJ2-1; D remains ambiguous. The ends were cut back, 1 base at V and 9 bases at J, with 7 bases in the middle. CDR1 LGHNA and CDR2 YSLEER come from the germline V gene. The CDR3 runs 12 residues. CDR3 sequence: CASSQVAREQFF. Written as DNA, the CDR3 is TGCGCCAGCAGCCAAGTCGCTCGTGAGCAGTTCTTC.

This chain uses TRBV7-2 with TRBJ2-1; 9 positions match TRBD1. The J segment lost 4 bases and the V segment lost 3 bases, leaving 13 bases of the junction unmatched. There are 18 residues in the CDR3. The germline CDR1 and CDR2 sequences are SGHTA and FQGNSA. DNA for the CDR3: TGTGCCAGCAGCTTCTCCCCAATACAGGGGGCCGGGTACAATGAGCAGTTCTTC. Translation gives CASSFSPIQGAGYNEQFF.

In this sample, this clonotype turned up a few times. The chain couples TRBV6-2 or TRBV6-3 to TRBJ2-3; D is unresolved. This CDR3 has 14 amino acids. V lost 8 bases and J lost 2, with 14 bases in between. CDR1 MNHEY and CDR2 SVGEGT come from the germline V gene. CDR3 DNA sequence: TGTGCCAGCCCGATGGGGTTATTCACAGATACGCAGTATTTT. It translates to CASPMGLFTDTQYF.